This T cell receptor beta chain was identified in a study of regulatory T cells in long-lasting Graves disease. The sample's time point: persistent/refractory GD, antithyroid drugs over 5 years with positive TRAb. PBMC RNA was the source of the TCR library. The authors built TCR beta libraries using iRepertoire HTBI primers and Arm-PCR of CDR3 regions. TCRdb re-called the multiplex PCR reads through MiXCR, storing one row per CDR3 protein. The sample holds 430,000 or so distinct CDR3 sequences, roughly 21% seen once. The germline V gene encodes CDR1 DFQATT and CDR2 SNEGSKA (reference sequence). The CDR3 contains 11 residues. Study findings and constraints: Favored usage of TRBV28, TRBJ1-2 and TRBJ2-5 was recorded in persistent disease. Persistent Graves' patients showed reduced TCR diversity versus newly diagnosed patients.

With regard to this clonotype: Its specificity is not known. Mismatch with germline at one junction end may stem from a read error.

Sequences were derived from peripheral blood mononuclear cells (PBMCs), sampled when the disease was refractory, from a patient treated with antithyroid drugs. The sequence came from a female donor with Graves disease. The chain carries TRBV20-1 and TRBJ1-2; no firm D call. The CDR3 spells CSARGLYGHTF. In DNA, the CDR3 is TGCAGTGCTAGAGGTTTGTATGGCCACACCTTC.